The TCR beta chain under discussion was sequenced for a study of vaccination and CD4 T cells after COVID-19. Study overall: The convalescents included six males and four females, and among them two were Hispanic while seven were Caucasian. Stimuli were overlapping spike peptide pools of SARS-CoV-2 and three common cold coronaviruses (HCoV-NL63, HCoV-OC43, HCoV-229E).

For this clonotype: Antigen specificity is unknown.

Sequencing of the DNA from cultured CD4+ T cells was carried out with the Oncomine TCR Beta short-read assay. TCRdb re-called the PCR reads through MiXCR, storing one row per CDR3 protein. The repertoire has some 15,000 distinct CDR3 sequences, 73% of them found once; the top ten carry roughly 5.1%. Looked up from germline, CDR1 is MRHNA and CDR2 is SNTAGT. The CDR3 spans 15 residues. The V end was cut by 7 bases, the J end by 5 bases, with 17 bases between. Treatment defined: roughly ten-day PBMC culture with coronavirus spike peptide pools or control peptides (ViraFEST assay). Findings of the study overall: For SARS-CoV-2-reactive clonotypes, the median went from about 22 to 38, a nonsignificant increase.

V usage is TRBV6-4 and J usage is TRBJ2-2; D ambiguous. This receptor was obtained from a human donor who had recovered from COVID-19. Sample: CD4+ T cells from blood, cultured in vitro. CDR3 in DNA: TGTGCCAGCAAGGGTCGGGCTCTCGGGACCGGGGAGCTGTTTTTT. Encoded protein: CASKGRALGTGELFF.